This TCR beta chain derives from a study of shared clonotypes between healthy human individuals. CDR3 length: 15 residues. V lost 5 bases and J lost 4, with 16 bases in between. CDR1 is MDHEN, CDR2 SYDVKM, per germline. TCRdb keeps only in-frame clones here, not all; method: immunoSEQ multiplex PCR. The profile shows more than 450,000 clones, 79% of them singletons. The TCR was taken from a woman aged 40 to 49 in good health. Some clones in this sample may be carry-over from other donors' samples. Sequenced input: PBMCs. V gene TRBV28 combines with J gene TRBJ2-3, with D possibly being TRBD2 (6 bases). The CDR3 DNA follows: TGTGCCAGCAGTCCGCCGGGACTTACATCAGATACGCAGTATTTT. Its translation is CASSPPGLTSDTQYF.